In this sample, the clone carrying this T cell receptor (beta chain) turned up once. This entry is derived from a study of shared clonotypes between healthy human individuals. The table came from immunoSEQ multiplex PCR; TCRdb's copy has only in-frame clones and leaves some out. This repertoire shows about half a million clones, 81% found once; its top ten account for 10% to 15%. V was pared by 7 bases and J by 0 bases, with 5 bases between. Germline assignment: CDR1 MDHEN and CDR2 SYDVKM. There are 12 residues in the CDR3. This TCR was recovered from a woman in her forties in good health. Some clones in this sample may be carry-over from other donors' samples. V usage is TRBV28 and J usage is TRBJ2-3; D gene uncertain. Material: PBMCs. CDR3 residues: CASTTSTDTQYF. The CDR3 coding sequence is TGTGCCAGCACAACAAGCACAGATACGCAGTATTTT.